Detailed here is one T cell receptor beta chain. This entry belongs to a study of blood T cell repertoires in COVID-19. Original processing notes: Estimates of nucleated cell counts were drawn from the amplification of reference gene primers. Sequenced by immunoSEQ multiplex PCR; TCRdb stores in-frame clones only, minus some. The DNA gave D and trimming, while V, J and clone size come from that table. The table shows 35,000 to 50,000 clones, with 88% occurring only once. Trimming shortened V by 2 bases and J by 1 base, and 11 bases separated the two germline ends. Germline V gene lookup returns CDR1 SGHTA and CDR2 FQGTGA. The CDR3 consists of 16 residues.

V gene TRBV7-3 combines with J gene TRBJ2-2; D remains ambiguous. This receptor was taken from a human donor in a cohort sampled during active COVID-19. Sample: peripheral blood. The CDR3 here is CASSLLGPRNTGELFF. The CDR3 DNA follows: TGTGCCAGCAGCTTATTAGGTCCTAGGAACACCGGGGAGCTGTTTTTT.